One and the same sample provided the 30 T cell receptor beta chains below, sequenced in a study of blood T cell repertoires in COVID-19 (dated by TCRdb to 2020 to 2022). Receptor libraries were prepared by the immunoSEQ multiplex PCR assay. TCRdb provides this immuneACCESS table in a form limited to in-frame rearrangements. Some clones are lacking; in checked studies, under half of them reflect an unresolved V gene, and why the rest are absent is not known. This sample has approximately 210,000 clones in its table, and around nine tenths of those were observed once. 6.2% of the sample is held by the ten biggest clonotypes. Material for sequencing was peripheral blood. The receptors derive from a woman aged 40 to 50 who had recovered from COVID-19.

The CDR3 reads CASSLSGPQETQYF. The CDR3 DNA follows: TGTGCCAGCAGCCTTAGCGGACCACAAGAGACCCAGTACTTC. This chain links TRBV6-6 with TRBJ2-5; maybe TRBD2 (6 bases). Germline V CDR1 and CDR2: MNHNY, SVGAGI (reference sequence). This CDR3 is 14 amino acids long. Trimming took 6 bases from V and 2 from J, leaving 13 bases between them.

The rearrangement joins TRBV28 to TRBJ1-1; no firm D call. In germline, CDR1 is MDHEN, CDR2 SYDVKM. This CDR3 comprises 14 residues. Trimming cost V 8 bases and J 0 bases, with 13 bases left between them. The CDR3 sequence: CASRLWQMNTEAFF. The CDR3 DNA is TGTGCCAGCCGCCTTTGGCAGATGAACACTGAAGCTTTCTTT.

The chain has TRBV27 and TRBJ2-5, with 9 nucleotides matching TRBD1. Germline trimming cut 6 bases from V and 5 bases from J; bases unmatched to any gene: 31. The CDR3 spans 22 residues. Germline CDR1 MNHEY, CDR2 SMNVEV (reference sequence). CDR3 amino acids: CASSRRGSWGQGTLGENETQYF. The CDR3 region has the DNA TGTGCCAGCAGCCGGCGGGGATCGTGGGGACAGGGTACCTTGGGGGAAAATGAGACCCAGTACTTC.

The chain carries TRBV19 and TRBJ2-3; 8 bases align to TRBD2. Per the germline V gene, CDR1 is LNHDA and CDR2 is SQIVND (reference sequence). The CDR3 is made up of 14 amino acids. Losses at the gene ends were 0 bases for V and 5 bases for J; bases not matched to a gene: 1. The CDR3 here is CASSIDSGRDTQYF. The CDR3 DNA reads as TGTGCCAGTAGTATAGACAGCGGGAGAGATACGCAGTATTTT.

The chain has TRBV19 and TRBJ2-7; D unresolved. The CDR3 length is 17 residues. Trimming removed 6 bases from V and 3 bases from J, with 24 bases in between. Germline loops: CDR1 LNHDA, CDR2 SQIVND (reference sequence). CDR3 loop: CASSLRLGKTNFYEQYF. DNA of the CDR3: TGTGCCAGTAGCCTGCGCTTGGGCAAAACAAATTTCTACGAGCAGTACTTC.

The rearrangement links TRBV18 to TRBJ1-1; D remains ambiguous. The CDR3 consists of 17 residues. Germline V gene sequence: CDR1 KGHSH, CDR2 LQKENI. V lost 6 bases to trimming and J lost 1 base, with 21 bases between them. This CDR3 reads CASSLRELGPGNTEAFF. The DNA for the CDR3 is TGTGCCAGCTCCCTCCGGGAGCTCGGGCCCGGGAACACTGAAGCTTTCTTT.

In DNA, the CDR3 is TGTGCCAGCAGCCAAAAGGGGACTAGCGGGACATTCGACTACAATGAGCAGTTCTTC. Its translation is CASSQKGTSGTFDYNEQFF. V is TRBV14 and J is TRBJ2-1; 13 positions agree with TRBD2. Unmatched junction bases numbered 10, after V lost 2 bases and J lost 3 bases. The CDR3 spans 19 residues. Germline loops: CDR1 SGHDN, CDR2 FVKESK.

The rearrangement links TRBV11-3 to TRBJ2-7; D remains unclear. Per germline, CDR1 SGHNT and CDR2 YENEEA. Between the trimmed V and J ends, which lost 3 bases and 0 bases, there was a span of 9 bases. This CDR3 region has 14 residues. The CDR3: CASSFGGDSYEQYF. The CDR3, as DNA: TGTGCCAGCAGCTTTGGCGGAGACTCCTACGAGCAGTACTTC.

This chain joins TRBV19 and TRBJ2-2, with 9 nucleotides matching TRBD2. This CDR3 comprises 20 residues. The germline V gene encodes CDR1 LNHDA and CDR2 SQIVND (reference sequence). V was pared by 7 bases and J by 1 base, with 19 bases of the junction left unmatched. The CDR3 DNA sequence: TGTGCCAGTAACGGAGGGGGGCTAGCGGGACCTCTCGGGAACACCGGGGAGCTGTTTTTT. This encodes CASNGGGLAGPLGNTGELFF.

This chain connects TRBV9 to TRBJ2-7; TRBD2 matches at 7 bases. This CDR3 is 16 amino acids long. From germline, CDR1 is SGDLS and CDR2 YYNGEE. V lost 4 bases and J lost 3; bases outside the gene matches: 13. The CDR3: CASSRSLAGAGYEQYF. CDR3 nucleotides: TGTGCCAGCAGCCGATCCCTGGCGGGAGCGGGCTACGAGCAGTACTTC. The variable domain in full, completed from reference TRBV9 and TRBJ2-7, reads DSGVTQTPKHLITATGQRVTLRCSPRSGDLSVYWYQQSLDQGLQFLIQYYNGEERAKGNILERFSAQQFPDLHSELNLSSLELGDSALYFCASSRSLAGAGYEQYFGPGTRLTVT.

The CDR3 DNA is TGTGCCAGCAGCCTAGGAGGATCCGGGGCCAACGTCCTGACTTTC. Translated: CASSLGGSGANVLTF. The chain has TRBV5-6 and TRBJ2-6; perhaps TRBD2 as D (5 bases). Per germline, CDR1 SGHDT and CDR2 YYEEEE. The V end lost 4 bases, the J end lost 4 bases, and 12 bases lay between the germline ends. The CDR3 runs 15 residues.

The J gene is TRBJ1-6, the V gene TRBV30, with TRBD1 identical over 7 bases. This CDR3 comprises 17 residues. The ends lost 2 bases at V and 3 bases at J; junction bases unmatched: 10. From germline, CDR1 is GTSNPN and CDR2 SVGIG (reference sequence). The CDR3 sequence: CAWSQTGFGFYNSPLHF. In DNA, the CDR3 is TGTGCCTGGAGTCAGACAGGGTTCGGCTTCTATAATTCACCCCTCCACTTT.

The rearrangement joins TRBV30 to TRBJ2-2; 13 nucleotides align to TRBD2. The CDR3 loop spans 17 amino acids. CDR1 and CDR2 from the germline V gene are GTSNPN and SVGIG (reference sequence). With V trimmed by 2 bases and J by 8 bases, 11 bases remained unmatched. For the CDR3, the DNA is TGTGCCTGGAGTTATGTCCGGACTAGCGGGAGTCGGGGGGAGCTGTTTTTT. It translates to CAWSYVRTSGSRGELFF. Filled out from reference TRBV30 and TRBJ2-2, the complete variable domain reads SQTIHQWPATLVQPVGSPLSLECTVEGTSNPNLYWYRQAAGRGLQLLFYSVGIGQISSEVPQNLSASRPQDRQFILSSKKLLLSDSGFYLCAWSYVRTSGSRGELFFGEGSRLTVL.

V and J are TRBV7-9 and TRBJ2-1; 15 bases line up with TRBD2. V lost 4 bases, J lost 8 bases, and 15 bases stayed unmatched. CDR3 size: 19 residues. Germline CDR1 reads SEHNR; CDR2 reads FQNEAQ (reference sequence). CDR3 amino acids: CASSSDPGTSGRSRHEQFF. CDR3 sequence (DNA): TGTGCCAGCAGCTCCGATCCCGGGACTAGCGGGAGGTCACGCCATGAGCAGTTCTTC.

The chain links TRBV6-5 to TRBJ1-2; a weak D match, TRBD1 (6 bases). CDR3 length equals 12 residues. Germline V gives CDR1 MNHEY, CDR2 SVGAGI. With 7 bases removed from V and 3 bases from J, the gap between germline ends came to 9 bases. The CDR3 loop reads CASTPGDYGYTF. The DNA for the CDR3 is TGTGCCAGCACCCCAGGGGACTATGGCTACACCTTC.

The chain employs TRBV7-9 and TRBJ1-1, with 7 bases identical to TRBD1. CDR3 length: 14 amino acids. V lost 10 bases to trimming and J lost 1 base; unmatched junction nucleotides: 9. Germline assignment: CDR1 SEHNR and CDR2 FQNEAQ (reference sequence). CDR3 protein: CATGQTGRNTEAFF. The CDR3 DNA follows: TGTGCCACCGGGCAGACAGGGAGGAACACTGAAGCTTTCTTT. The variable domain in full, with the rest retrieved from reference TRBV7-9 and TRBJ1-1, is DTGVSQNPRHKITKRGQNVTFRCDPISEHNRLYWYRQTLGQGPEFLTYFQNEAQLEKSRLLSDRFSAERPKGSFSTLEIQRTEQGDSAMYLCATGQTGRNTEAFFGQGTRLTVV.

CDR3 sequence reads: CASSLGASGIMYEQYF. The CDR3 DNA follows: TGTGCCAGCAGCTTGGGTGCTAGCGGGATTATGTACGAGCAGTACTTC. The V call is TRBV5-4, the J call TRBJ2-7; TRBD2 aligns across 9 bases. The junction had 8 bases not matched to a gene; V was cut back by 0 bases and J by 4 bases. This CDR3 comprises 16 residues. Germline lookup yields CDR1 SGHNT and CDR2 YYREEE (reference sequence).

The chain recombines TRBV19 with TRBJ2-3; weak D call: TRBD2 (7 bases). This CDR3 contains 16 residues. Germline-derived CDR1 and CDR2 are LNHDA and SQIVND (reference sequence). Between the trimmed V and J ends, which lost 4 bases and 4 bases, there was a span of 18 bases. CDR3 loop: CASSTVRGQRADTQYF. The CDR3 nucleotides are TGTGCCAGTAGTACCGTGCGGGGGCAAAGGGCAGATACGCAGTATTTT.

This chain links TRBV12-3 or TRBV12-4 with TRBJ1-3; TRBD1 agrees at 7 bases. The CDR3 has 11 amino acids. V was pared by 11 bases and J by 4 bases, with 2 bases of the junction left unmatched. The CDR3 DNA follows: TGTGCCTTGGGACAGGGAAACACCATATATTTT. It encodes CALGQGNTIYF.

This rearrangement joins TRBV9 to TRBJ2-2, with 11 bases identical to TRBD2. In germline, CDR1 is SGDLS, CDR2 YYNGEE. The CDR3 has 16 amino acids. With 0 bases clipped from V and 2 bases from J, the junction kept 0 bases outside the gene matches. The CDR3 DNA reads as TGTGCCAGCAGCGTAGGACTAGCGGGAAACACCGGGGAGCTGTTTTTT. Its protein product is CASSVGLAGNTGELFF. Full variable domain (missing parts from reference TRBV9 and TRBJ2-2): DSGVTQTPKHLITATGQRVTLRCSPRSGDLSVYWYQQSLDQGLQFLIQYYNGEERAKGNILERFSAQQFPDLHSELNLSSLELGDSALYFCASSVGLAGNTGELFFGEGSRLTVL.

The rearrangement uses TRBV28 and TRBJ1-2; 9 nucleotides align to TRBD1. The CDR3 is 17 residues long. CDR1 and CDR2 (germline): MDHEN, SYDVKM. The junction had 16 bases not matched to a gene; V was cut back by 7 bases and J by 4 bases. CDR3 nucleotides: TGTGCCAGCAAACCTTCAGTTCCGACAGGGGGTAGCTATGGCTACACCTTC. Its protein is CASKPSVPTGGSYGYTF.

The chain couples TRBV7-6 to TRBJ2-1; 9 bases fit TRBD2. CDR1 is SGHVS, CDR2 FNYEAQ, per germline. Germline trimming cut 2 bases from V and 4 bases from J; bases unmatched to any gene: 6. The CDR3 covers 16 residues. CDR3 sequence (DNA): TGTGCCAGCAGCTTACATCCGGGACTAGCATACAATGAGCAGTTCTTC. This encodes CASSLHPGLAYNEQFF.

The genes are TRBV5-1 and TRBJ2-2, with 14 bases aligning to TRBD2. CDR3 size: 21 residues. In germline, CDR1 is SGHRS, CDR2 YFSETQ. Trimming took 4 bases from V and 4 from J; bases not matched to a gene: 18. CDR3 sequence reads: CASSLALGLAGGGAGTGELFF. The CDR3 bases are TGCGCCAGCAGCCTGGCCCTTGGACTAGCGGGAGGAGGGGCCGGCACCGGGGAGCTGTTTTTT.

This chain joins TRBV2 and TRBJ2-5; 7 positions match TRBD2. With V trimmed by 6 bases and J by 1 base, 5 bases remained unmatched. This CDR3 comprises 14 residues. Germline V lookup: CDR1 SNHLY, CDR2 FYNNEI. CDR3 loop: CASRALAVQETQYF. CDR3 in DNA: TGTGCCAGCAGGGCTCTAGCGGTCCAAGAGACCCAGTACTTC. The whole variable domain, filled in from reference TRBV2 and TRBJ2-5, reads EPEVTQTPSHQVTQMGQEVILRCVPISNHLYFYWYRQILGQKVEFLVSFYNNEISEKSEIFDDQFSVERPDGSNFTLKIRSTKLEDSAMYFCASRALAVQETQYFGPGTRLLVL.

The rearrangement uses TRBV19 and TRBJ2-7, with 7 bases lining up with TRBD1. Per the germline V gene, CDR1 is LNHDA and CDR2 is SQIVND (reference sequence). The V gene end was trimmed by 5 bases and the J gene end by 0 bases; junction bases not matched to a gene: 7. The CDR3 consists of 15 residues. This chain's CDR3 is CASSFGTASSYEQYF. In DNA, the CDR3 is TGTGCCAGTAGTTTCGGGACAGCAAGCTCCTACGAGCAGTACTTC.

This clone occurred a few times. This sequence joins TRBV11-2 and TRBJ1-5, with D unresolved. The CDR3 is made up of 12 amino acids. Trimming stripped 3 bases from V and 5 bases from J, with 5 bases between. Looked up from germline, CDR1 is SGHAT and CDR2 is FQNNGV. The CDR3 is CASSLADQPQHF. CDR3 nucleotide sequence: TGTGCCAGCAGCTTGGCGGATCAGCCCCAGCATTTT.

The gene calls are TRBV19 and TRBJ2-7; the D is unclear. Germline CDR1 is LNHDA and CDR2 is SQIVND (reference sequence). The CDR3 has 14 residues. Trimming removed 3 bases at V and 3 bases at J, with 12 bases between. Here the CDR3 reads CASSIRILDYEQYF. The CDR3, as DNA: TGTGCCAGTAGTATTCGTATTCTAGACTACGAGCAGTACTTC.

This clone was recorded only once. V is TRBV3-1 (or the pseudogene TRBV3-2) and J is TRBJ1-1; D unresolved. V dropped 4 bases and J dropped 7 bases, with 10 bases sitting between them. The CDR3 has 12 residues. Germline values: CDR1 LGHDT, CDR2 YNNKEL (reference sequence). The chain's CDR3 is CASSRGSHEAFF. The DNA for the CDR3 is TGTGCCAGCAGCCGAGGGTCCCATGAAGCTTTCTTT.

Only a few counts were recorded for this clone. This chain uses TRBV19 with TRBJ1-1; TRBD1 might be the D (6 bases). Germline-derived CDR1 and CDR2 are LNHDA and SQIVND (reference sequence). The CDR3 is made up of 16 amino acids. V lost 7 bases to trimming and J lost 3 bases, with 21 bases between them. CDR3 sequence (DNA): TGTGCCAGTAAACCCTCTCGGGACACAATGTACACTGAAGCTTTCTTT. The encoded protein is CASKPSRDTMYTEAFF.

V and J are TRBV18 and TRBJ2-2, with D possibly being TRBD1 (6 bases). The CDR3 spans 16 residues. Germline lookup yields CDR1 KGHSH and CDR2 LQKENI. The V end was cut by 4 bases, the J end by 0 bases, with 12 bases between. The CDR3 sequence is CASSLTDRSNTGELFF. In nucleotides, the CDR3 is TGTGCCAGCTCACTAACGGACAGATCGAACACCGGGGAGCTGTTTTTT.